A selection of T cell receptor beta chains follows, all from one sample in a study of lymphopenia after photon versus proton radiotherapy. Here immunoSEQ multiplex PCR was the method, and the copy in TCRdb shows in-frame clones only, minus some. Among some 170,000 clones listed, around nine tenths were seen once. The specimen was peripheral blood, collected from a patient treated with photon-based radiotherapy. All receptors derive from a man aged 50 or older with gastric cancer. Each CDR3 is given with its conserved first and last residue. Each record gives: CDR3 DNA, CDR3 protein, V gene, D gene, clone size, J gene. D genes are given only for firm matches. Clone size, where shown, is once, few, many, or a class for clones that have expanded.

CDR3 DNA: TGTGCCAGCACGCTAGCGGGAGGGCCGGCCGGGGAGCTGTTTTTT
CDR3 protein: CASTLAGGPAGELFF
V gene: TRBV2
D gene: TRBD2
clone size: once
J gene: TRBJ2-2

CDR3 DNA: TGTGCCAGCAGCGACGAAGGGACAGGGCGGAGGAATGAGCAGTTCTTC
CDR3 protein: CASSDEGTGRRNEQFF
V gene: TRBV7-8
D gene: TRBD1
clone size: NA
J gene: TRBJ2-1

CDR3 DNA: TGCAGCGTTGAAGAGAGGGACATCTATGGCTACACCTTC
CDR3 protein: CSVEERDIYGYTF
V gene: TRBV29-1
D gene: NA
clone size: NA
J gene: TRBJ1-2

CDR3 DNA: TGCAGCGCTGGACTAGCGGGGTCAGTAGTGGAGTTCTTC
CDR3 protein: CSAGLAGSVVEFF
V gene: TRBV29-1
D gene: TRBD2
clone size: NA
J gene: TRBJ2-1

CDR3 DNA: TGTGCCAGCAGCGTTAGAAGCGGGAGGGAAGAGACCCAGTACTTC
CDR3 protein: CASSVRSGREETQYF
V gene: TRBV4-2
D gene: TRBD2
clone size: NA
J gene: TRBJ2-5

CDR3 DNA: TGTGCTAGTGGTTTAAGGCCCCAAACTAGGGAACTCAATGAGCAGTTCTTC
CDR3 protein: CASGLRPQTRELNEQFF
V gene: TRBV12-5
D gene: NA
clone size: NA
J gene: TRBJ2-1

CDR3 DNA: TGTGCCAGCAGCGCCGCTAGCGAGGGGCAAGAGACCCAGTACTTC
CDR3 protein: CASSAASEGQETQYF
V gene: TRBV9
D gene: NA
clone size: NA
J gene: TRBJ2-5

CDR3 DNA: TGCAGCGTTGGGCCAACGGGAGCGACCTACGAGCAGTACTTC
CDR3 protein: CSVGPTGATYEQYF
V gene: TRBV29-1
D gene: NA
clone size: NA
J gene: TRBJ2-7

CDR3 DNA: TGCGCCAGCAGCCCAACAGGGGGTAGCAATCAGCCCCAGCATTTT
CDR3 protein: CASSPTGGSNQPQHF
V gene: TRBV5-1
D gene: TRBD1
clone size: few
J gene: TRBJ1-5

CDR3 DNA: TGTGCCAGCTCACCAAACAGGGTGGACAATGAGCAGTTCTTC
CDR3 protein: CASSPNRVDNEQFF
V gene: TRBV18
D gene: NA
clone size: NA
J gene: TRBJ2-1

CDR3 DNA: TGTGCCAGTAGTGAGACAGGGGGCTTCTCTGGGGCCAACGTCCTGACTTTC
CDR3 protein: CASSETGGFSGANVLTF
V gene: TRBV19
D gene: TRBD1
clone size: NA
J gene: TRBJ2-6

CDR3 DNA: TGTGCCAGCAGCAAGGCACACGGAACAGGATATAATGAAAAACTGTTTTTT
CDR3 protein: CASSKAHGTGYNEKLFF
V gene: TRBV28
D gene: NA
clone size: NA
J gene: TRBJ1-4

CDR3 DNA: TGTGCCAGCAGCTTAGCCGGGGTTACTGAAGCTTTCTTT
CDR3 protein: CASSLAGVTEAFF
V gene: TRBV7-9
D gene: NA
clone size: NA
J gene: TRBJ1-1

CDR3 DNA: TGTGCCATCACTCCGGGACTAGCGGGAGGGCCCCTAAATGAGCAGTTCTTC
CDR3 protein: CAITPGLAGGPLNEQFF
V gene: TRBV10-3
D gene: TRBD2
clone size: NA
J gene: TRBJ2-1

CDR3 DNA: TGTGCCAGCTCACCGAGACCAATGTCGGAACCGGGACAACCTCTCGGGGCCTTC
CDR3 protein: CASSPRPMSEPGQPLGAF
V gene: TRBV18
D gene: NA
clone size: NA
J gene: TRBJ2-7

CDR3 DNA: TGTGCCAGCAGCGTAGGAGTGACAGAAAAGAACACTGAAGCTTTCTTT
CDR3 protein: CASSVGVTEKNTEAFF
V gene: TRBV9
D gene: NA
clone size: NA
J gene: TRBJ1-1

CDR3 DNA: TGTGCCAGCAGCTCTTGGCGGAACTCTGGAAACACCATATATTTT
CDR3 protein: CASSSWRNSGNTIYF
V gene: TRBV5-4
D gene: NA
clone size: NA
J gene: TRBJ1-3

CDR3 DNA: TGTGCCAGCAGCTTGACCGTGGGGAGATCCTACGAGCAGTACTTC
CDR3 protein: CASSLTVGRSYEQYF
V gene: TRBV5-6
D gene: NA
clone size: NA
J gene: TRBJ2-7

CDR3 DNA: TGTGCCAGCAGTTTCAGGGGGTCGGGCACAGATACGCAGTATTTT
CDR3 protein: CASSFRGSGTDTQYF
V gene: TRBV28
D gene: TRBD1
clone size: NA
J gene: TRBJ2-3

CDR3 DNA: TGTGCCAGCAGCCTGGGCAGACGAGGAGGGGACACTGAAGCTTTCTTT
CDR3 protein: CASSLGRRGGDTEAFF
V gene: TRBV7-9
D gene: NA
clone size: NA
J gene: TRBJ1-1

CDR3 DNA: TGTGCCAGCAGCTTAGGGACTAGCGGGAGCTCCTACGAGCAGTACTTC
CDR3 protein: CASSLGTSGSSYEQYF
V gene: TRBV7-9
D gene: TRBD2
clone size: few
J gene: TRBJ2-7

CDR3 DNA: TGTGCCAGCAGCCAAGACGAAGCGAACCCTTACAATGAGCAGTTCTTC
CDR3 protein: CASSQDEANPYNEQFF
V gene: TRBV4-2
D gene: NA
clone size: few
J gene: TRBJ2-1

CDR3 DNA: TGTGCCAGCAGTTTAGGACAGGGTGGCTATGGCTACACCTTC
CDR3 protein: CASSLGQGGYGYTF
V gene: TRBV28
D gene: TRBD1
clone size: NA
J gene: TRBJ1-2

CDR3 DNA: TGCGCCAGCATCTGGACAGTTGGCTACACCTTC
CDR3 protein: CASIWTVGYTF
V gene: TRBV10-1
D gene: NA
clone size: once
J gene: TRBJ1-2

CDR3 DNA: TGTGCCAGCTCACGGGGGCGGGATGAGCAGTTCTTC
CDR3 protein: CASSRGRDEQFF
V gene: TRBV18
D gene: NA
clone size: NA
J gene: TRBJ2-1

CDR3 DNA: TGTGCCAGCAGTGGGGACGGCTACGAGCAGTACTTC
CDR3 protein: CASSGDGYEQYF
V gene: TRBV6-1
D gene: NA
clone size: NA
J gene: TRBJ2-7

CDR3 DNA: TGTGCCAGTAGTCAGAACGGACAGACCCTCTCCGAGCAGTACTTC
CDR3 protein: CASSQNGQTLSEQYF
V gene: TRBV19
D gene: NA
clone size: NA
J gene: TRBJ2-7

CDR3 DNA: TGTGCCAGCAGCGTGGCAGCGGGGGCTAGCACAGATACGCAGTATTTT
CDR3 protein: CASSVAAGASTDTQYF
V gene: TRBV9
D gene: TRBD2
clone size: few
J gene: TRBJ2-3

CDR3 DNA: TGCGCCAGCAGCGAACCAGTCTCTGGGGCCAACGTCCTGACTTTC
CDR3 protein: CASSEPVSGANVLTF
V gene: TRBV5-1
D gene: NA
clone size: once
J gene: TRBJ2-6

CDR3 DNA: TGCGCCAGCAGTGAGTCGGACCCGTTTTATAGCAATCAGCCCCAGCATTTT
CDR3 protein: CASSESDPFYSNQPQHF
V gene: TRBV10-2
D gene: NA
clone size: NA
J gene: TRBJ1-5

CDR3 DNA: TGTGCCAGCAGCCCAGGCCGGGACCTAAACTATGGCTACACCTTC
CDR3 protein: CASSPGRDLNYGYTF
V gene: TRBV9
D gene: NA
clone size: NA
J gene: TRBJ1-2

CDR3 DNA: TGTGCTAGTGGCGCCCTATTGGCAACTAATGAAAAACTGTTTTTT
CDR3 protein: CASGALLATNEKLFF
V gene: TRBV12-5
D gene: NA
clone size: NA
J gene: TRBJ1-4

CDR3 DNA: TGTGCCTGGAGTGGTCGGCCGAGGACCACAGATACGCAGTATTTT
CDR3 protein: CAWSGRPRTTDTQYF
V gene: TRBV30
D gene: NA
clone size: NA
J gene: TRBJ2-3

CDR3 DNA: TGTGCCAGCAATATAGTCGGGGAGAGGACTGAAGCTTTCTTT
CDR3 protein: CASNIVGERTEAFF
V gene: TRBV2
D gene: NA
clone size: NA
J gene: TRBJ1-1

CDR3 DNA: TGTGCCAGCAGCTTGGCTCTCCCCTCCTACAATGAGCAGTTCTTC
CDR3 protein: CASSLALPSYNEQFF
V gene: TRBV5-4
D gene: NA
clone size: NA
J gene: TRBJ2-1

CDR3 DNA: TGTGCCAGTAAAGTCACAACTAATGAAAAACTGTTTTTT
CDR3 protein: CASKVTTNEKLFF
V gene: TRBV19
D gene: NA
clone size: NA
J gene: TRBJ1-4

CDR3 DNA: TGTGCCAGCAGCGCTAGACTAGCGGCCTACGAGCAGTACTTC
CDR3 protein: CASSARLAAYEQYF
V gene: TRBV7-8
D gene: TRBD2
clone size: NA
J gene: TRBJ2-7

CDR3 DNA: TGTGCCAGCAGCGTGGTTGGTAGCTCCTACGAGCAGTACTTC
CDR3 protein: CASSVVGSSYEQYF
V gene: TRBV9
D gene: NA
clone size: once
J gene: TRBJ2-7

CDR3 DNA: TGCAGTGCCCACAGGGGCGAGCAGTACTTC
CDR3 protein: CSAHRGEQYF
V gene: TRBV20-1
D gene: TRBD1
clone size: NA
J gene: TRBJ2-7

CDR3 DNA: TGTGCCTGGACGGGGTTGGGGTATGGCTACACCTTC
CDR3 protein: CAWTGLGYGYTF
V gene: TRBV30
D gene: NA
clone size: NA
J gene: TRBJ1-2

CDR3 DNA: TGTGCCAGCAGCTTACTGGGGCTTGGCTACACCTTC
CDR3 protein: CASSLLGLGYTF
V gene: TRBV7-2
D gene: NA
clone size: NA
J gene: TRBJ1-2

CDR3 DNA: TGCGCCAGCAGCCCCCTCGGGACTAGCAGTACTTACGAGCAGTACTTC
CDR3 protein: CASSPLGTSSTYEQYF
V gene: TRBV5-1
D gene: TRBD2
clone size: NA
J gene: TRBJ2-7

CDR3 DNA: TGCGCCAGCAGTGATCGGAGTGAGCAGTTCTTC
CDR3 protein: CASSDRSEQFF
V gene: TRBV4-1
D gene: NA
clone size: NA
J gene: TRBJ2-1

CDR3 DNA: TGTGCCAGTAGAGGACAGGTTGGCTCTGGAAACACCATATATTTT
CDR3 protein: CASRGQVGSGNTIYF
V gene: TRBV19
D gene: TRBD1
clone size: NA
J gene: TRBJ1-3

CDR3 DNA: TGTGCCAGCAGTGTAGGGGACCCGCGAAGGGGGGAGCAGTACTTC
CDR3 protein: CASSVGDPRRGEQYF
V gene: TRBV2
D gene: NA
clone size: NA
J gene: TRBJ2-7